This is a list of T cell receptor beta chains from one sample in a study of blood T cell repertoires in COVID-19. Generated by immunoSEQ multiplex PCR, the TCRdb table keeps only in-frame clones and is missing some. The data show some 140,000 clones, 75% to 85% seen once. What was sequenced was peripheral blood. These receptors were taken from a woman aged 60 to 75 with COVID-19, enrolled during active disease. Both conserved end residues are part of each CDR3. Each record gives: V gene, J gene, clone size, D gene, CDR3 protein, CDR3 DNA. The D gene is left open where the match is weak. Clone size appears in some rows only: once, few, many, or a class for an expanded clone.

TRBV5-8	TRBJ1-2	-	-	CASSVYRMRGYTF	TGTGCCAGCAGCGTGTACAGAATGCGCGGCTACACCTTC
TRBV10-2	TRBJ1-1	-	-	CASSESRRGTEAFF	TGCGCCAGCAGTGAGTCGAGGCGGGGGACTGAAGCTTTCTTT
TRBV7-9	TRBJ1-4	-	TRBD1	CASSRDRVGHNEKLFF	TGTGCCAGCAGCCGCGACAGGGTCGGTCATAATGAAAAACTGTTTTTT
TRBV6-4	TRBJ2-3	-	TRBD1	CASSDSRGGIDTQYF	TGTGCCAGCAGTGACTCAAGAGGGGGCATAGATACGCAGTATTTT
TRBV5-5	TRBJ1-2	-	TRBD1	CASSFGTGEGYTF	TGTGCCAGCAGCTTCGGGACAGGGGAGGGCTACACCTTC
TRBV5-5	TRBJ1-5	once	TRBD1	CASSVGTGGNQPQHF	TGTGCCAGCAGCGTCGGGACAGGGGGCAATCAGCCCCAGCATTTT
TRBV10-1	TRBJ2-1	-	-	CASSESTGGGIDEQFF	TGCGCCAGCAGTGAGTCGACGGGGGGCGGTATCGATGAGCAGTTCTTC
TRBV6-5	TRBJ2-5	-	TRBD1	CASSLGWGQETQYF	TGTGCCAGCAGCCTTGGCTGGGGACAGGAGACCCAGTACTTC
TRBV5-5	TRBJ1-2	-	-	CASSLAGYAPNYGYTF	TGTGCCAGCAGCTTGGCAGGGTACGCCCCTAACTATGGCTACACCTTC
TRBV18	TRBJ2-7	-	-	CASSIEAYEQYF	TGTGCCAGCTCAATCGAGGCCTACGAGCAGTACTTC
TRBV9	TRBJ1-3	-	TRBD1	CASSAVGTGTWSSGNTIYF	TGTGCCAGCAGCGCCGTCGGGACAGGCACCTGGAGCTCTGGAAACACCATATATTTT
TRBV19	TRBJ1-1	-	-	CASTIIQGAGTEAFF	TGTGCCAGTACCATTATACAAGGGGCGGGAACTGAAGCTTTCTTT
TRBV5-6	TRBJ1-2	-	TRBD1	CASSLTGGAFGYTF	TGTGCCAGCAGCTTGACAGGGGGCGCGTTTGGCTACACCTTC
TRBV5-5	TRBJ1-2	-	-	CASSSRADYGYTF	TGTGCCAGCAGCTCCAGGGCGGACTATGGCTACACCTTC
TRBV19	TRBJ2-2	-	-	CASSIQVTGELFF	TGTGCCAGTAGTATACAGGTCACCGGGGAGCTGTTTTTT
TRBV5-4	TRBJ1-1	-	TRBD1	CASSVDRGFMNTEAFF	TGTGCCAGCAGCGTAGACAGGGGTTTCATGAACACTGAAGCTTTCTTT
TRBV6-5	TRBJ1-2	-	TRBD1	CASRPPPTGGYGYTF	TGTGCCAGCAGACCCCCCCCGACAGGGGGATATGGCTACACCTTC
TRBV9	TRBJ2-5	-	TRBD2	CASSLTSGGIGETQYF	TGTGCCAGCAGCCTGACTAGCGGGGGGATTGGGGAGACCCAGTACTTC
TRBV9	TRBJ1-3	-	-	CASSAGDGLSGNTIYF	TGTGCCAGCAGCGCGGGGGACGGACTCTCTGGAAACACCATATATTTT
TRBV19	TRBJ2-6	-	-	CASSTTISGANVLTF	TGTGCCAGTAGTACGACAATATCTGGGGCCAACGTCCTGACTTTC
TRBV7-9	TRBJ2-3	once	TRBD2	CASSLGGLAGYTDTQYF	TGTGCCAGCAGCTTAGGGGGACTAGCGGGGTACACAGATACGCAGTATTTT
TRBV30	TRBJ1-1	-	-	CAWSLNTEAFF	TGTGCCTGGAGCTTGAACACTGAAGCTTTCTTT
TRBV3-1/TRBV3-2	TRBJ2-3	-	-	CASSQEAGTLDTQYF	TGTGCCAGCAGCCAAGAGGCGGGAACATTAGATACGCAGTATTTT
TRBV2	TRBJ1-6	-	-	CASSVSSPRGNSPLHF	TGTGCCAGCAGTGTCTCATCGCCTAGGGGAAATTCACCCCTCCACTTT
TRBV9	TRBJ2-2	-	TRBD2	CAETSGNTGELFF	TGTGCCGAGACTAGCGGGAACACCGGGGAGCTGTTTTTT
TRBV9	TRBJ1-2	-	TRBD1	CASSVDRGGGYTF	TGTGCCAGCAGCGTCGACAGGGGAGGCGGCTACACCTTC
TRBV3-1/TRBV3-2	TRBJ1-6	-	-	CASSQDIRAPLHF	TGTGCCAGCAGCCAAGATATCCGGGCACCCCTCCACTTT
TRBV6-5	TRBJ1-2	-	TRBD1	CASRKTGDYGYTF	TGTGCCAGCAGGAAGACAGGGGACTATGGCTACACCTTC
TRBV5-6	TRBJ2-4	many	-	CASSQGGGLAKNIQYF	TGTGCCAGCAGTCAGGGAGGCGGACTAGCCAAAAACATTCAGTACTTC
TRBV7-9	TRBJ2-1	-	TRBD1	CASSLEGTGARNEQFF	TGTGCCAGCAGCTTAGAGGGAACAGGGGCGAGGAATGAGCAGTTCTTC
TRBV4-1	TRBJ1-2	-	TRBD1	CASSQATGGLGGYTF	TGCGCCAGCAGCCAGGCGACAGGGGGCTTGGGGGGCTACACCTTC
TRBV4-2	TRBJ2-1	-	-	CASSQVGFGGAYNEQFF	TGTGCCAGCAGCCAAGTGGGGTTTGGCGGGGCATACAATGAGCAGTTCTTC
TRBV18	TRBJ1-1	few	-	CASSLDRSEAFF	TGTGCCAGCTCTCTAGACAGGAGTGAAGCTTTCTTT
TRBV28	TRBJ1-6	-	TRBD1	CASSLPGGRGNSPLHF	TGTGCCAGCAGTTTACCAGGGGGCCGGGGTAATTCACCCCTCCACTTT
TRBV18	TRBJ2-5	-	-	CASSEVGETQYF	TGTGCCAGCTCAGAGGTTGGGGAGACCCAGTACTTC
TRBV27	TRBJ1-2	-	-	CASSSVPGVGYTF	TGTGCCAGCAGTTCGGTTCCGGGGGTGGGCTACACCTTC
TRBV15	TRBJ1-2	-	-	CATSSGRTRDYTF	TGTGCCACCAGCAGCGGGCGGACCCGGGACTACACCTTC
TRBV6-5	TRBJ2-3	-	-	CASSYWRGSADTQYF	TGTGCCAGCAGTTACTGGAGGGGAAGCGCAGATACGCAGTATTTT
TRBV12-5	TRBJ2-1	-	TRBD2	CASGLRAGGINEQFF	TGTGCTAGTGGTTTACGAGCGGGAGGGATCAATGAGCAGTTCTTC
TRBV6-5	TRBJ2-2	-	TRBD1	CASYLAGGTGELFF	TGTGCCAGTTACCTAGCAGGGGGCACCGGGGAGCTGTTTTTT
TRBV18	TRBJ2-2	-	-	CASSPPLGLRNTGELFF	TGTGCCAGCTCACCACCTCTGGGACTGCGGAACACCGGGGAGCTGTTTTTT
TRBV7-2	TRBJ1-5	-	-	CASSSHSNQPQHF	TGTGCCAGCAGCTCCCATAGCAATCAGCCCCAGCATTTT
TRBV6-6	TRBJ2-1	-	TRBD2	CASRHSGGPGNEQFF	TGTGCCAGCAGACATAGCGGGGGGCCTGGCAATGAGCAGTTCTTC
TRBV5-1	TRBJ1-2	-	-	CASSAGQNYGYTF	TGCGCCAGCAGCGCCGGACAGAACTATGGCTACACCTTC
TRBV7-9	TRBJ2-1	-	-	CASSWSGERDNEQFF	TGTGCCAGCAGCTGGTCTGGAGAACGGGACAATGAGCAGTTCTTC
TRBV19	TRBJ1-2	-	TRBD1	CASSLGQGQSYGYTF	TGTGCCAGTAGCCTTGGACAGGGTCAGAGCTATGGCTACACCTTC
TRBV29-1	TRBJ1-1	-	-	CSVRTGSRGTEAFF	TGCAGCGTACGAACAGGGTCTCGGGGCACTGAAGCTTTCTTT
TRBV10-3	TRBJ1-2	-	TRBD1	CAISAQGNYGYTF	TGTGCCATCAGTGCACAGGGGAACTATGGCTACACCTTC
TRBV7-6	TRBJ2-3	-	-	CASGDSGSSTDTQYF	TGTGCCAGCGGCGATTCGGGATCCAGCACAGATACGCAGTATTTT
TRBV9	TRBJ2-3	-	TRBD2	CASSSRRGASGSQGTDTQYF	TGTGCCAGCAGCTCCCGAAGGGGGGCTAGCGGGAGTCAGGGCACAGATACGCAGTATTTT
TRBV19	TRBJ2-3	-	-	CASSILSGSPTDTQYF	TGTGCCAGTAGTATTCTTAGCGGAAGCCCCACAGATACGCAGTATTTT
TRBV19	TRBJ2-2	-	TRBD1	CASSMRAGGNTGELFF	TGTGCCAGTAGTATGCGGGCAGGGGGTAACACCGGGGAGCTGTTTTTT
TRBV19	TRBJ1-6	-	-	CASSLRGSPLHF	TGTGCCAGTAGTCTCAGGGGTTCACCCCTCCACTTT
TRBV11-2	TRBJ1-2	few	TRBD1	CASSALKGVLQGGSYGYTF	TGTGCCAGCAGCGCCCTTAAGGGAGTCCTACAGGGGGGCTCCTATGGCTACACCTTC